This TCR beta chain was captured in a study of T cell responses to AZD1222 COVID-19 vaccine. The study's findings and limits: Spike-spanning, vaccine-associated CD4 TCRs were dominant at 160-218 and 743-854. Only five or six AZD1222 recipients were seropositive at baseline.

In the case of this clone: Antigen specificity is unknown.

Assay used: immunoSEQ multiplex PCR; TCRdb lists only in-frame clones, some missing. The data show about 100,000 clones, less than 90% seen once. The germline gives CDR1 SGDLS, CDR2 YYNGEE. With V trimmed by 0 bases and J by 5 bases, 3 bases remained unmatched. The CDR3 contains 14 residues. The clonotype comes from an adult in good health. The rearrangement joins TRBV9 to TRBJ2-3; 7 bases map to TRBD1. Specimen: peripheral blood, collected on day 0 of AZD1222 vaccination. CDR3 amino acids: CASSVEGAGDTQYF. The DNA for the CDR3 is TGTGCCAGCAGCGTAGAGGGGGCCGGAGATACGCAGTATTTT. The full variable domain, completed using reference TRBV9 and TRBJ2-3, is DSGVTQTPKHLITATGQRVTLRCSPRSGDLSVYWYQQSLDQGLQFLIQYYNGEERAKGNILERFSAQQFPDLHSELNLSSLELGDSALYFCASSVEGAGDTQYFGPGTRLTVL.